The 12 T cell receptor beta chains reported below all come from one sample, sequenced in a study of blood T cell repertoires in COVID-19 (dated by TCRdb to about 2020). Library method: the immunoSEQ multiplex PCR assay. TCRdb holds this immuneACCESS table with in-frame rearrangements only. Some clones are missing; in checked studies, unresolved V genes explain under half, and the rest has no known cause. This sample has 100,000 to 150,000 clones in its table, and approximately 85% of those were observed once. The top ten clonotypes cover 20% to 30% of the sample. The sequencing input was peripheral blood. Source of these receptors: a woman aged 80 or over with acute or convalescent COVID-19.

The sample holds a few counts of this clone. The chain has TRBV18 and TRBJ2-7; D possibly corresponds to TRBD1 (5 bases). CDR3 length: 16 amino acids. V was clipped by 4 bases and J by 0 bases, with 16 bases between them. The germline V gene encodes CDR1 KGHSH and CDR2 LQKENI. This CDR3 reads CASSRRSGSDSYEQYF. The DNA of the CDR3 is TGTGCCAGCTCACGCAGGTCAGGGTCGGACTCCTACGAGCAGTACTTC.

The gene calls are TRBV9 and TRBJ2-1; 9 nucleotides agree with TRBD2. CDR1 is SGDLS and CDR2 is YYNGEE in the germline V gene. The CDR3 spans 16 residues. With V trimmed by 0 bases and J by 5 bases, 6 bases remained unmatched. In DNA form, the CDR3 reads TGTGCCAGCAGCGTAGGGGGACTAGCTACCCACAATGAGCAGTTCTTC. Its translation: CASSVGGLATHNEQFF.

This clone was detected only a few times. The chain uses TRBV5-4 and TRBJ1-1; D call uncertain. The V end lost 0 bases, the J end lost 1 base, and 4 bases lay between the germline ends. The CDR3 has 13 residues. The V gene's germline CDR1 is SGHNT and CDR2 YYREEE (reference sequence). The CDR3 loop is CASSLDKNTEAFF. The CDR3 nucleotides read TGTGCCAGCAGCTTGGATAAGAACACTGAAGCTTTCTTT.

The chain recombines TRBV7-3 with TRBJ2-6, with 9 bases fitting TRBD1. The J segment lost 1 base and the V segment lost 10 bases, leaving 2 bases of the junction unmatched. The CDR3 sequence is 14 residues long. Germline lookup yields CDR1 SGHTA and CDR2 FQGTGA. The CDR3 loop reads CATGQGSGANVLTF. CDR3 sequence (DNA): TGTGCCACCGGACAGGGGTCTGGGGCCAACGTCCTGACTTTC.

The chain links TRBV15 to TRBJ2-4; possibly TRBD1 for D (5 bases). Germline CDR1 reads LNHNV; CDR2 reads YYDKDF (reference sequence). The V end lost 4 bases, the J end lost 6 bases, and 16 bases lay between the germline ends. The CDR3 has 15 amino acids. The CDR3 region has the DNA TGTGCCACCAGCAAGGGTAGAAGGGGTGGAAACATTCAGTACTTC. Protein: CATSKGRRGGNIQYF.

The chain carries TRBV5-1 and TRBJ2-1; TRBD2 agrees at 8 bases. There are 13 residues in the CDR3. The ends lost 7 bases at V and 3 bases at J; junction bases unmatched: 3. CDR1 and CDR2 from the germline V gene are SGHRS and YFSETQ. The CDR3 reads CASAGGSYNEQFF. DNA of the CDR3: TGCGCCAGCGCGGGGGGAAGCTACAATGAGCAGTTCTTC.

The chain has TRBV15 and TRBJ1-2; TRBD1 might be the D (5 bases). With 3 bases removed from V and 4 bases from J, the gap between germline ends came to 21 bases. The CDR3 is made up of 17 amino acids. Germline loops: CDR1 LNHNV, CDR2 YYDKDF (reference sequence). The CDR3 coding sequence is TGTGCCACCAGCAGGGATAATTCAGGGTTCTTAGGCTATGGCTACACCTTC. It codes for CATSRDNSGFLGYGYTF.

The chain links TRBV11-2 to TRBJ1-3; D unresolved. CDR1 SGHAT and CDR2 FQNNGV come from the germline V gene. The CDR3 has 15 amino acids. The V end lost 6 bases, the J end lost 6 bases, and 18 bases lay between the germline ends. The DNA for the CDR3 is TGTGCCAGCAGACTGGGGAGGTTCGGATTAAACACCATATATTTT. This sequence encodes CASRLGRFGLNTIYF.

The CDR3, as DNA: TGTGCCAGCTCACCCTCCAGGGAGGTGGACACTGAAGCTTTCTTT. This codes for CASSPSREVDTEAFF. V gene TRBV18 combines with J gene TRBJ1-1; possibly TRBD1 for D (5 bases). V lost 3 bases and J 3 bases, leaving 14 bases between the germline ends. This CDR3 region has 15 residues. CDR1 is KGHSH and CDR2 is LQKENI in the germline V gene.

This sequence joins TRBV5-1 and TRBJ2-1, with D possibly matching TRBD1 (6 bases). V gave up 2 bases and J gave up 6 bases, with 12 bases separating them. Germline V lookup: CDR1 SGHRS, CDR2 YFSETQ. The CDR3 sequence is 14 residues long. The CDR3 DNA reads TGCGCCAGCAGCTTCGTCCCGGACAGCAATGAGCAGTTCTTC. It specifies CASSFVPDSNEQFF.

The J gene is TRBJ1-5, the V gene TRBV6-5; 7 bases are a match to TRBD1. This CDR3 is built from 14 residues. The germline gives CDR1 MNHEY, CDR2 SVGAGI. Trimming took 7 bases from V and 1 from J; bases not matched to a gene: 4. The CDR3 is CASNTGASNQPQHF. Written as DNA, the CDR3 is TGTGCCAGCAATACAGGGGCAAGCAATCAGCCCCAGCATTTT.

This chain connects TRBV18 to TRBJ2-6, with 10 bases matching TRBD2. The CDR3 length is 18 residues. V dropped 6 bases and J dropped 4; count of bases not matched to a gene: 12. Germline loops: CDR1 KGHSH, CDR2 LQKENI. CDR3 sequence reads: CASSRVVAGGSGANVLTF. The CDR3 DNA reads as TGTGCCAGCTCCCGCGTCGTAGCGGGGGGCTCGGGGGCCAACGTCCTGACTTTC.